This is a list of T cell receptor beta chains from one sample in a study of beta chain features in type 1 diabetes. Assay: immunoSEQ multiplex PCR; the TCRdb copy retains only in-frame clones and omits some. The sample carries around 360,000 clones, around 12% recorded once. The sequenced material came from naive CD4+ T cells from blood. The receptors originated from a woman in her late teens or twenties with type 1 diabetes. The CDR3 runs from the conserved cysteine through the conserved F or W. The order of the fields is D gene, V gene, J gene, clone size, CDR3 protein, CDR3 DNA. A D gene is named only where the DNA matches it firmly. Only part of the rows carry a size: once, few, many, or a class if the clone is expanded.

NA,TRBV28,TRBJ2-1,NA,CASSSHTSYNEQFF,TGTGCCAGCAGTTCCCACACCTCCTACAATGAGCAGTTCTTC
NA,TRBV15,TRBJ2-7,NA,CATSRDNVLYEQYF,TGTGCCACCAGCAGAGATAATGTCCTCTACGAGCAGTACTTC
TRBD1,TRBV29-1,TRBJ1-1,NA,CSVTDRESFTEAFF,TGCAGCGTGACTGACAGGGAATCATTCACTGAAGCTTTCTTT
TRBD1,TRBV7-9,TRBJ1-4,few,CASSLGQGEEKLFF,TGTGCCAGCAGCTTAGGACAGGGGGAAGAAAAACTGTTTTTT
TRBD1,TRBV10-2,TRBJ2-5,NA,CASSETTGLAVKTQYF,TGCGCCAGCAGTGAAACGACAGGGCTCGCGGTAAAGACCCAGTACTTC
TRBD1,TRBV5-1,TRBJ2-7,NA,CASSLSGTGSSYEQYF,TGCGCCAGCAGCTTGTCAGGGACAGGAAGCTCCTACGAGCAGTACTTC
NA,TRBV4-1,TRBJ1-2,few,CASSQGTQGKGYGYTF,TGCGCCAGCAGCCAAGGAACTCAGGGGAAGGGCTATGGCTACACCTTC
NA,TRBV21-1,TRBJ2-7,few,CASRNPRGGGSSYEQYF,TGTGCCAGCAGAAATCCCCGAGGGGGAGGGAGCTCCTACGAGCAGTACTTC
NA,TRBV11-2,TRBJ1-6,NA,CASSSGDRSHNSPLHF,TGTGCCAGCAGCTCGGGCGACAGGTCCCATAATTCACCCCTCCACTTT
TRBD2,TRBV5-1,TRBJ2-5,few,CASSPPGGETQYF,TGCGCCAGCAGCCCCCCCGGGGGGGAGACCCAGTACTTC
NA,TRBV11-2,TRBJ1-1,NA,CASSLARYTEAFF,TGTGCCAGCAGCTTAGCCAGATACACTGAAGCTTTCTTT
NA,TRBV21-1,TRBJ2-1,NA,CASSKLSGASYNEQFF,TGTGCCAGCAGCAAACTCAGCGGAGCCTCCTACAATGAGCAGTTCTTC
NA,TRBV28,TRBJ1-5,NA,CASSLWRGGVGQPQHF,TGTGCCAGCAGTTTATGGAGGGGGGGAGTGGGTCAGCCCCAGCATTTT
TRBD2,TRBV19,TRBJ2-7,few,CASSMTSSTYEQYF,TGTGCCAGTAGTATGACTAGCTCCACCTACGAGCAGTACTTC
NA,TRBV7-2,TRBJ2-5,NA,CASSQGETQYF,TGTGCCAGCAGCCAGGGAGAGACCCAGTACTTC
NA,TRBV5-6,TRBJ1-1,few,CASSLGGGANTEAFF,TGTGCCAGCAGCTTGGGGGGAGGGGCGAACACTGAAGCTTTCTTT
NA,TRBV29-1,TRBJ2-3,NA,CSVVQASDTQYF,TGCAGCGTTGTCCAAGCGTCAGATACGCAGTATTTT
NA,TRBV9,TRBJ2-1,NA,CASSVRQGGYNEQFF,TGTGCCAGCAGCGTTAGACAGGGAGGCTACAATGAGCAGTTCTTC
NA,TRBV2,TRBJ2-4,NA,CASSVQGTKNIQYF,TGTGCCAGCAGTGTTCAGGGAACCAAAAACATTCAGTACTTC
TRBD2,TRBV6-5,TRBJ2-3,few,CASSYGLAGAADTQYF,TGTGCCAGCAGTTACGGACTAGCGGGAGCGGCAGATACGCAGTATTTT
TRBD1,TRBV9,TRBJ2-7,NA,CASSAPGGEDEQYF,TGTGCCAGCAGCGCGCCAGGGGGCGAGGACGAGCAGTACTTC
TRBD2,TRBV11-2,TRBJ2-1,NA,CASTRLAGVSNEQFF,TGTGCCAGCACCCGTCTAGCGGGAGTCAGCAATGAGCAGTTCTTC
NA,TRBV5-4,TRBJ1-1,NA,CATERALDGTEAFF,TGTGCAACGGAGAGGGCGCTCGACGGCACTGAAGCTTTCTTT
NA,TRBV5-1,TRBJ2-5,NA,CASSLEQVAETQYF,TGCGCCAGCAGCTTGGAACAGGTGGCAGAGACCCAGTACTTC
NA,TRBV10-3,TRBJ1-2,NA,CAISDPDRGYTF,TGTGCCATCAGTGATCCCGACAGGGGCTACACCTTC
TRBD2,TRBV30,TRBJ2-7,NA,CAWSVQRSSGKLYEQYF,TGTGCCTGGAGTGTACAAAGGAGTAGCGGGAAGCTCTACGAGCAGTACTTC
NA,TRBV5-1,TRBJ1-1,few,CASSGTPDLGTEAFF,TGCGCCAGCTCTGGGACACCCGATTTGGGGACTGAAGCTTTCTTT
TRBD2,TRBV7-2,TRBJ2-7,few,CASSTTSGSIYEQYF,TGTGCCAGCAGCACTACTAGCGGGAGTATCTACGAGCAGTACTTC
NA,TRBV15,TRBJ2-3,NA,CATSRVTSRADTQYF,TGTGCCACCAGCAGAGTTACTTCTAGAGCAGATACGCAGTATTTT
TRBD1,TRBV29-1,TRBJ2-1,NA,CSVEVRDRYNEQFF,TGCAGCGTTGAAGTCCGGGACAGGTACAATGAGCAGTTCTTC
NA,TRBV7-8,TRBJ2-7,few,CASSQTYRLASYEQYF,TGTGCCAGCAGCCAAACATACCGGCTAGCTAGCTACGAGCAGTACTTC
TRBD1,TRBV7-2,TRBJ2-3,few,CASSKDRAVDTQYF,TGTGCCAGCAGCAAGGACAGGGCGGTAGATACGCAGTATTTT
TRBD1,TRBV25-1,TRBJ1-6,NA,CASSEVGQTSPLHF,TGTGCCAGCAGTGAAGTGGGACAGACCTCACCCCTCCACTTT
NA,TRBV10-3,TRBJ2-1,NA,CAISGGGVNEQFF,TGTGCCATCAGTGGAGGGGGGGTAAATGAGCAGTTCTTC
TRBD1,TRBV5-6,TRBJ2-7,NA,CASSYGTGSEQYF,TGTGCCAGCAGTTATGGGACAGGGAGCGAGCAGTACTTC
TRBD2,TRBV7-9,TRBJ2-7,NA,CASSSSGRNLYEQYF,TGTGCCAGCAGCTCTAGCGGGAGGAACCTCTACGAGCAGTACTTC
NA,TRBV19,TRBJ1-1,NA,CASSNRAPEAFF,TGTGCCAGTAGTAACAGGGCACCCGAAGCTTTCTTT
TRBD2,TRBV29-1,TRBJ2-6,NA,CSVESAGVGGANVLTF,TGCAGCGTTGAGTCCGCGGGAGTAGGTGGGGCCAACGTCCTGACTTTC
TRBD1,TRBV7-9,TRBJ1-2,NA,CASSLMGQPYGYTF,TGTGCCAGCAGCTTGATGGGACAGCCATATGGCTACACCTTC
NA,TRBV6-5,TRBJ2-7,NA,CASTGSGAYEQYF,TGTGCCAGCACCGGGAGTGGGGCCTACGAGCAGTACTTC
TRBD1,TRBV5-6,TRBJ1-1,NA,CASRRQGAGEAFF,TGTGCCAGCAGGCGACAGGGGGCTGGTGAAGCTTTCTTT
NA,TRBV29-1,TRBJ1-1,NA,CSVEQYWNTEAFF,TGCAGCGTTGAACAGTATTGGAACACTGAAGCTTTCTTT
TRBD2,TRBV5-1,TRBJ2-3,few,CASSSGTTNTDTQYF,TGCGCCAGCAGCTCCGGGACTACAAACACAGATACGCAGTATTTT
NA,TRBV4-3,TRBJ2-3,few,CASSLELALGDTQYF,TGCGCCAGCAGCTTAGAACTAGCCCTGGGGGATACGCAGTATTTT
NA,TRBV5-4,TRBJ2-5,few,CASSPAGYQETQYF,TGTGCCAGCAGCCCGGCGGGGTACCAAGAGACCCAGTACTTC
NA,TRBV19,TRBJ1-5,NA,CASSLPDLGLNQPQHF,TGTGCCAGTAGTTTGCCTGATTTGGGCCTCAATCAGCCCCAGCATTTT
NA,TRBV18,TRBJ2-7,NA,CASSPAGNYEQYF,TGTGCCAGCTCACCAGCAGGGAACTACGAGCAGTACTTC
NA,TRBV30,TRBJ2-1,NA,CAWSVLGTLYNEQFF,TGTGCCTGGAGTGTACTCGGGACACTGTACAATGAGCAGTTCTTC
NA,TRBV7-2,TRBJ2-3,NA,CASSPNRVGTDTQYF,TGTGCCAGCAGCCCAAATCGGGTGGGCACAGATACGCAGTATTTT
NA,TRBV28,TRBJ1-2,NA,CASRHPSAGRGGGYTF,TGTGCCAGCAGACACCCCTCGGCGGGGCGAGGCGGTGGCTACACCTTC
TRBD2,TRBV2,TRBJ2-3,few,CASAPEGRESDTQYF,TGTGCCAGCGCCCCGGAAGGGCGGGAGTCAGATACGCAGTATTTT
NA,TRBV7-2,TRBJ2-2,NA,CASSSQGANTGELFF,TGTGCCAGCAGCTCTCAGGGTGCGAACACCGGGGAGCTGTTTTTT
TRBD2,TRBV4-1,TRBJ2-7,NA,CASSQVQLAVYEQYF,TGCGCCAGCAGCCAAGTGCAACTAGCGGTATACGAGCAGTACTTC
TRBD1,TRBV18,TRBJ2-5,NA,CASSPPTGVTETQYF,TGTGCCAGCTCACCACCGACAGGGGTGACAGAGACCCAGTACTTC
NA,TRBV5-1,TRBJ2-3,NA,CASGPHGAGVTDTQYF,TGCGCCAGTGGCCCCCATGGAGCAGGGGTCACAGATACGCAGTATTTT